This T cell receptor beta chain emerged from a study of graft-versus-host responses after intestinal transplantation. TCRdb keeps only in-frame clones here, not all; method: immunoSEQ multiplex PCR. Of about 97,000 clones in the sample, 80% to 95% were seen once. This CDR3 comprises 14 residues. This clonotype was obtained from a human patient who received an intestinal transplant, so some T cells may come from the graft donor. The sequencing here drew on PBMCs, taken roughly 68 weeks after intestinal transplant. This chain joins TRBV21-1 and TRBJ2-3. TRBV21-1 is described as a pseudogene. The CDR3, as DNA: TGTGCCAGCGGTGAGTCTGGGTGCAAAGATACGCAGTATTTT. Protein: CASGESGCKDTQYF.